This note documents a single T cell receptor (beta chain) sequence. This sample is part of a study of shared clonotypes between healthy human individuals. The protocol was immunoSEQ multiplex PCR, while the TCRdb copy is restricted to in-frame clones and leaves out a portion. The table has some 2.4 million clones, roughly 93% seen once. The CDR3 has 15 residues. CDR1 is SGHTA and CDR2 is FQGTGA in the germline V gene. V shed 5 bases, J shed 0 bases, and the junction held 6 bases outside the gene matches. The sample was naive CD4+ T cells from PBMCs. As for subset: CD45RA+ positively selected. The rearrangement links TRBV7-3 to TRBJ1-1, with 7 bases lining up with TRBD1. This clonotype originated in a man between 18 and 29 years old in good health. Some clones in this sample may be carry-over from other donors' samples. The CDR3 DNA reads TGTGCCAGCAGCCCAACAGGGGACATGAACACTGAAGCTTTCTTT. Translation: CASSPTGDMNTEAFF.